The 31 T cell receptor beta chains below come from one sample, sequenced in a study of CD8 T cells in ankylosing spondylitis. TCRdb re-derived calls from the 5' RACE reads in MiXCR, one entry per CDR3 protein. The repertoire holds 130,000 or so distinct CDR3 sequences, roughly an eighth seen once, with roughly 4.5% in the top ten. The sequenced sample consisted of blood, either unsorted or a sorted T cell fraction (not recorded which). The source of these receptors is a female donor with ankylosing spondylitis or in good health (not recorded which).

The chain's CDR3 is CASSPRVGNSPLHF. CDR3 DNA: TGTGCCAGCAGTCCCAGGGTCGGGAATTCACCCCTCCACTTT. The gene calls are TRBV27 and TRBJ1-6, with D perhaps TRBD1 (5 bases). CDR3 length: 14 residues. CDR1 and CDR2 from the germline V gene are MNHEY and SMNVEV (reference sequence). Trimming stripped 5 bases from V and 7 bases from J, with 12 bases between.

CDR3 in amino acids: CSANPGQGKLMNTEAFF. In DNA form, the CDR3 reads TGCAGTGCTAATCCGGGACAGGGGAAATTAATGAACACTGAAGCTTTCTTT. This chain connects TRBV20-1 to TRBJ1-1; 10 bases fit TRBD1. This CDR3 is 17 amino acids long. The germline V gene encodes CDR1 DFQATT and CDR2 SNEGSKA (reference sequence). J was trimmed by 0 bases and V by 4 bases; bases with no gene match: 11.

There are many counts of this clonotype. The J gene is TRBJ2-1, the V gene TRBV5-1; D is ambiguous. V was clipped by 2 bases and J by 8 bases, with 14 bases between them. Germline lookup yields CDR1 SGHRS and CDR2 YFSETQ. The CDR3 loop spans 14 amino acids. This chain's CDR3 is CASSFGVPVHEQFF. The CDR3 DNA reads TGCGCCAGCAGCTTTGGGGTACCGGTACATGAGCAGTTCTTC.

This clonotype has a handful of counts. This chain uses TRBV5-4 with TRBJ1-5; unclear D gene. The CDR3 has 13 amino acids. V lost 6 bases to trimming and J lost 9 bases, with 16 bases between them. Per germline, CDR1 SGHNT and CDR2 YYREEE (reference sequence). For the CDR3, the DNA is TGTGCCAGCACCCCGGACGGTATAGGGCCCCAGCATTTT. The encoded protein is CASTPDGIGPQHF.

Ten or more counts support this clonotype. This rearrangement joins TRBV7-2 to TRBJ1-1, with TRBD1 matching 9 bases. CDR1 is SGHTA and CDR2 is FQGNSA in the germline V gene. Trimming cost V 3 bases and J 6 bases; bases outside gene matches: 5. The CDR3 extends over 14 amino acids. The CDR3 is CASSLEQGAPEAFF. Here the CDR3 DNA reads TGTGCCAGCAGCTTGGAACAGGGGGCACCTGAAGCTTTCTTT.

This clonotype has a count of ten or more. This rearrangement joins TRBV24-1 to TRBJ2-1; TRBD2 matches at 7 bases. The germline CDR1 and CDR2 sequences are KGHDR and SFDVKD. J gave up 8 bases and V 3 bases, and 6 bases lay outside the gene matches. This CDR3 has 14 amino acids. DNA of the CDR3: TGTGCCACCAGTGATCCTTCTGGGGGGGATGAGCAGTTCTTC. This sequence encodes CATSDPSGGDEQFF.

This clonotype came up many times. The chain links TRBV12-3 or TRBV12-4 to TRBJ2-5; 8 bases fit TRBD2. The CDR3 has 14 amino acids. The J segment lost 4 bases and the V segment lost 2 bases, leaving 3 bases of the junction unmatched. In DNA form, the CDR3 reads TGTGCCAGCAGTTTACTGACTAGCGCAGAGACCCAGTACTTC. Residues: CASSLLTSAETQYF.

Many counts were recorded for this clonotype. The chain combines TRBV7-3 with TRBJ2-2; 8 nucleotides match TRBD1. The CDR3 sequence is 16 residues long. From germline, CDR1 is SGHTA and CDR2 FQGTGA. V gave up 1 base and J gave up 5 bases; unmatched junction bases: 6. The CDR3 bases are TGTGCCAGCAGCTTAAAGGCGGACAGGGAAACCGGGGAGCTGTTTTTT. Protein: CASSLKADRETGELFF.

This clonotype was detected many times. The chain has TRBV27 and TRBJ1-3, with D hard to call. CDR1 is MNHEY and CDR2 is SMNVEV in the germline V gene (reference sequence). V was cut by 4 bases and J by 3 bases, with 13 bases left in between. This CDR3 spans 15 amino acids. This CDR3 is CASSSRTPVGNTIYF. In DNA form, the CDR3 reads TGTGCCAGCAGTTCTCGGACGCCCGTTGGAAACACCATATATTTT.

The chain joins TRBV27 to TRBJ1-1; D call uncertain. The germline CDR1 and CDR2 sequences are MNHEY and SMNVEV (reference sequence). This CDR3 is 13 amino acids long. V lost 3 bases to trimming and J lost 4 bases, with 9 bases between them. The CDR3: CASSFAARTEAFF. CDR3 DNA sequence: TGTGCCAGCAGTTTTGCTGCGCGCACTGAAGCTTTCTTT.

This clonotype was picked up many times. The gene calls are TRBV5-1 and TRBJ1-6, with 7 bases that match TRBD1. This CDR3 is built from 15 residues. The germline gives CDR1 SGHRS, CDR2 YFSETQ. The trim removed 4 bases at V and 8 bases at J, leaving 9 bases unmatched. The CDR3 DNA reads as TGCGCCAGCAGCGCTCGACAGGGTGGCGATTCACCCCTCCACTTT. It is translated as CASSARQGGDSPLHF.

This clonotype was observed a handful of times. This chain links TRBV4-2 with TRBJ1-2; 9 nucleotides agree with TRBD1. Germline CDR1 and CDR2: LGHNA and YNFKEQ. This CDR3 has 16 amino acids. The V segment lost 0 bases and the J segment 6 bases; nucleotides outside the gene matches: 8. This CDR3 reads CASSQDLTGGYDGYTF. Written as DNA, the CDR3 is TGTGCCAGCAGCCAAGATCTGACAGGGGGATACGATGGCTACACCTTC.

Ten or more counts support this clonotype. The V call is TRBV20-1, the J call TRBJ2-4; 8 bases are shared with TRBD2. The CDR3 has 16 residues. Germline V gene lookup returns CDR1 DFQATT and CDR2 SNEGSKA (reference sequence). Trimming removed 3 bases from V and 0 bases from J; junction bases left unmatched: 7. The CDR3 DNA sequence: TGCAGTGCTAGCTTAGCGGGGTCGCTAGCCAAAAACATTCAGTACTTC. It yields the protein CSASLAGSLAKNIQYF.

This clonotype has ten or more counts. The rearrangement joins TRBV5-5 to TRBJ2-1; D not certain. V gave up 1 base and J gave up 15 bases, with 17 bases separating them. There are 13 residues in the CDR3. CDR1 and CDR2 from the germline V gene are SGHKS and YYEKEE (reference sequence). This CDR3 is CASSLSVSTQLFF. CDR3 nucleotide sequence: TGTGCCAGCAGCTTGTCGGTTTCTACTCAACTGTTCTTC. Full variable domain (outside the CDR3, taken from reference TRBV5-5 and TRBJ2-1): DAGVTQSPTHLIKTRGQQVTLRCSPISGHKSVSWYQQVLGQGPQFIFQYYEKEERGRGNFPDRFSARQFPNYSSELNVNALLLGDSALYLCASSLSVSTQLFFGPGTRLTVL.

The CDR3 loop is CASSLLGLAGTRGGELFF. The CDR3 DNA is TGTGCCAGCAGCTTACTTGGACTAGCGGGGACTCGAGGTGGGGAGCTGTTTTTT. This chain connects TRBV11-2 to TRBJ2-2, with 12 bases that match TRBD2. Germline V CDR1 and CDR2: SGHAT, FQNNGV. With 2 bases clipped from V and 8 bases from J, the junction kept 12 bases outside the gene matches. There are 18 residues in the CDR3.

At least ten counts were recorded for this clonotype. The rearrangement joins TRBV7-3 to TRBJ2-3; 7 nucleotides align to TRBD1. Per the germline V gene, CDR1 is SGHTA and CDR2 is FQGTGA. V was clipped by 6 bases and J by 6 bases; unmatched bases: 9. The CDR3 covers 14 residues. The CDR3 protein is CASSPKGAEDTQYF. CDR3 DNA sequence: TGTGCCAGCAGTCCTAAGGGGGCGGAGGATACGCAGTATTTT.

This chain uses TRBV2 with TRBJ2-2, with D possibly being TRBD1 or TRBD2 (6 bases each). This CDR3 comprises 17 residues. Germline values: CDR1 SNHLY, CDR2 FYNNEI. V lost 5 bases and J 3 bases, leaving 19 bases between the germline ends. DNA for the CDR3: TGTGCCAGCAGTCCCCACGGGGGCAGGGCGGACACCGGGGAGCTGTTTTTT. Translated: CASSPHGGRADTGELFF.

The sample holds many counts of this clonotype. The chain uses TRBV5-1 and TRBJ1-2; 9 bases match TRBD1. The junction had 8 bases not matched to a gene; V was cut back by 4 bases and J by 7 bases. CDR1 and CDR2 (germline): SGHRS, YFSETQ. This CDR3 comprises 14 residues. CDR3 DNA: TGCGCCAGCAGCCCCGGGACAGGGTACGGTGGCTACACCTTC. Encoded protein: CASSPGTGYGGYTF.

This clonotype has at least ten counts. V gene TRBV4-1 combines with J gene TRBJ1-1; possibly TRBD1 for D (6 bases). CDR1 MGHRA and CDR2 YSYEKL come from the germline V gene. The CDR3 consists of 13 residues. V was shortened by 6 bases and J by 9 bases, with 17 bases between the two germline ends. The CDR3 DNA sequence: TGCGCCAGCAGGAGGGGGGGTACAGGAAAAGCTTTCTTT. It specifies CASRRGGTGKAFF.

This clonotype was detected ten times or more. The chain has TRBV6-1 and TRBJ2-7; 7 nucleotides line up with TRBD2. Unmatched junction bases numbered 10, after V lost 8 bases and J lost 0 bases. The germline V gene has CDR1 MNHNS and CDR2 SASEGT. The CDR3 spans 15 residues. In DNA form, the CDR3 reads TGTGCCAGCGTAAGAGACGGGGGGAGCTCCTACGAGCAGTACTTC. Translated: CASVRDGGSSYEQYF.

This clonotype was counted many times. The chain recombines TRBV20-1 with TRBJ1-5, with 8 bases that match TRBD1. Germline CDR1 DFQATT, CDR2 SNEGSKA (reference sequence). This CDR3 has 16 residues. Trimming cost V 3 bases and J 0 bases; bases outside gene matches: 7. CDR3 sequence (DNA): TGCAGTGCTAGTAAGGCAGGGGGCGATAGCAATCAGCCCCAGCATTTT. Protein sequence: CSASKAGGDSNQPQHF.

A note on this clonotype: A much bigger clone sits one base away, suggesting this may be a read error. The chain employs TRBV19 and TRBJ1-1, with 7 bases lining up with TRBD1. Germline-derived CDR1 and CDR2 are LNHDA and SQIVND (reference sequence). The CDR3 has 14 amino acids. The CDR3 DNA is TGTGTCAGTAGTATCGCAGGGGGGAACACTGAAGCTTTCTTT. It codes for CVSSIAGGNTEAFF.

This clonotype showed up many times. The CDR3 DNA reads as TGCGCCAGCAGCTTGGTCCCCAGCCCCACAGATACGCAGTATTTT. It codes for CASSLVPSPTDTQYF. V gene TRBV5-1 combines with J gene TRBJ2-3; no clear D gene. V was clipped by 0 bases and J by 2 bases, with 10 bases between them. The CDR3 has 15 amino acids. Germline V gene lookup returns CDR1 SGHRS and CDR2 YFSETQ. The complete variable domain, with remaining parts taken from reference TRBV5-1 and TRBJ2-3, reads KAGVTQTPRYLIKTRGQQVTLSCSPISGHRSVSWYQQTPGQGLQFLFEYFSETQRNKGNFPGRFSGRQFSNSRSEMNVSTLELGDSALYLCASSLVPSPTDTQYFGPGTRLTVL.

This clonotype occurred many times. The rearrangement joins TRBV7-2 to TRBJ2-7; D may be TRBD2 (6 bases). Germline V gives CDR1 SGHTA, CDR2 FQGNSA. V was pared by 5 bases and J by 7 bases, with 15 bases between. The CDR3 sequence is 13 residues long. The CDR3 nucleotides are TGTGCCAGCAGCCCACCGGGCGCGGGGGAGCAGTACTTC. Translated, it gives CASSPPGAGEQYF.

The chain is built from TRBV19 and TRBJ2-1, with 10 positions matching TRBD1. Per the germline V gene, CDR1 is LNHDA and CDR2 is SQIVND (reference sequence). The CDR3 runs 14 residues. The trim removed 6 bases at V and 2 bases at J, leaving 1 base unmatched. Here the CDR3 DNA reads TGTGCCAGTAGGGGACAGGGGACCTACAATGAGCAGTTCTTC. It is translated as CASRGQGTYNEQFF. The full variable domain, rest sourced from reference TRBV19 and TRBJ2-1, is DGGITQSPKYLFRKEGQNVTLSCEQNLNHDAMYWYRQDPGQGLRLIYYSQIVNDFQKGDIAEGYSVSREKKESFPLTVTSAQKNPTAFYLCASRGQGTYNEQFFGPGTRLTVL.

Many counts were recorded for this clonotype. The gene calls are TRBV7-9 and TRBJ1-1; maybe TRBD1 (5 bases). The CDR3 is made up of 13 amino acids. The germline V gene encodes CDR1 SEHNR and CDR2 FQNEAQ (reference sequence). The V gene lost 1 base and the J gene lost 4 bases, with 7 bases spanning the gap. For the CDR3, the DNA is TGTGCCAGCAGCTTAGACAGGTCCACTGAAGCTTTCTTT. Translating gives CASSLDRSTEAFF.

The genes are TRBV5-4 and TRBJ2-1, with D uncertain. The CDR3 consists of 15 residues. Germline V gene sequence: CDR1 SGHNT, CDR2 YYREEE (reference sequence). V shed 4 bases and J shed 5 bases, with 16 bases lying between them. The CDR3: CASSPNGRANNEQFF. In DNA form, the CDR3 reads TGTGCCAGCAGCCCCAATGGACGGGCCAACAATGAGCAGTTCTTC. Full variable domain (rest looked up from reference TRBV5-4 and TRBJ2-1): ETGVTQSPTHLIKTRGQQVTLRCSSQSGHNTVSWYQQALGQGPQFIFQYYREEENGRGNFPPRFSGLQFPNYSSELNVNALELDDSALYLCASSPNGRANNEQFFGPGTRLTVL.

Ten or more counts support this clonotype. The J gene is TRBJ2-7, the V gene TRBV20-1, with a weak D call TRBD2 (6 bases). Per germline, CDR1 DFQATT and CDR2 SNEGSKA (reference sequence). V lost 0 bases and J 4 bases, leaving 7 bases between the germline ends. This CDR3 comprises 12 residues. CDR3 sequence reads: CSARDRGYEQYF. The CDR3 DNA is TGCAGTGCTAGAGATCGGGGGTACGAGCAGTACTTC.

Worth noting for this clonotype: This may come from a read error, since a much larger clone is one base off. The CDR3 protein is CASSHDLISLLHF. Here the CDR3 DNA reads TGTGCCAGCAGCCACGACCTTATCTCACTCCTCCACTTT. The chain uses TRBV7-9 and TRBJ1-6; D not resolved. The CDR3 extends over 13 amino acids. Germline V lookup: CDR1 SEHNR, CDR2 FQNEAQ (reference sequence).

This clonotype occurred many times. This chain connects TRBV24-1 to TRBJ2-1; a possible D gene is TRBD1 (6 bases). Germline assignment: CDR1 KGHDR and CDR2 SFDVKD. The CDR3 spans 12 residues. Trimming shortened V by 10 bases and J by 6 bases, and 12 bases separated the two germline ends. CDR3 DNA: TGTGCCACGCAACTGGGGGCCAATGAGCAGTTCTTC. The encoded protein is CATQLGANEQFF.

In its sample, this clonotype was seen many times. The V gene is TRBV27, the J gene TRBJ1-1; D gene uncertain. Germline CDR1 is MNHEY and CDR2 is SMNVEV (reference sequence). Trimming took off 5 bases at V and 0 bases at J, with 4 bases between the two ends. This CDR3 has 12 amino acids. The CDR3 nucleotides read TGTGCCAGCAGTGGGGTGAACACTGAAGCTTTCTTT. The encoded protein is CASSGVNTEAFF.